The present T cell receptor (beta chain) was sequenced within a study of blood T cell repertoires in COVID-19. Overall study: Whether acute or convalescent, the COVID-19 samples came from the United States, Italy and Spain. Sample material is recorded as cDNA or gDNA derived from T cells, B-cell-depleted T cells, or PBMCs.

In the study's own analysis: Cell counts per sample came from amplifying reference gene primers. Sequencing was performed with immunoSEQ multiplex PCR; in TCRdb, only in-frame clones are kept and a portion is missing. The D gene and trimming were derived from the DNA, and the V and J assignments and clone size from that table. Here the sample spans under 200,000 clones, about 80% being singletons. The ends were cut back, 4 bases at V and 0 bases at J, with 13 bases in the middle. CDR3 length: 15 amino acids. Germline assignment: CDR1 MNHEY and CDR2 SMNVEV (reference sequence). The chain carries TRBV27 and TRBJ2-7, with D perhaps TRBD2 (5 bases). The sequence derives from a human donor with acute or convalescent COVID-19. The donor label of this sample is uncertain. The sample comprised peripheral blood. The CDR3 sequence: CASSYGGLFSYEQYF. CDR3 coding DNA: TGTGCCAGCAGTTATGGAGGTTTATTCTCCTACGAGCAGTACTTC.